A few counts support the clone carrying this TCR beta chain. What it recognizes is unknown. The data belong to a study of CD8+ T cells in alopecia areata. The treatment here: oral pan-JAK inhibitor, 5-10 mg twice daily. It was from alopecia areata patients that lesional scalp punch biopsies and peripheral blood were collected. Study-wide results and limits: It was less clear whether patients shared TCRs than it was in mice, possibly because of HLA.

Germline-derived CDR1 and CDR2 are LNHDA and SQIVND (reference sequence). The V end lost 5 bases, the J end lost 4 bases, and 11 bases lay between the germline ends. There are 13 residues in the CDR3. After isolation, RNA underwent reverse transcription to generate cDNA as the sequencing template. Libraries were prepared by immunoSEQ multiplex PCR; TCRdb keeps only in-frame clonotypes and omits some of them. The sample includes about 210,000 clones, 50% to 60% of them seen just once. Specimen: CD4+ T cells sorted from blood, collected at week 4, from a patient treated with tofacitinib. The receptor was isolated from a human donor with alopecia areata. The chain has TRBV19 and TRBJ2-5, with D possibly TRBD1 on 5 matching bases. The CDR3 region is CASSLAGSETQYF. CDR3 DNA: TGTGCCAGTAGTCTCGCAGGGTCAGAGACCCAGTACTTC.